This T cell receptor (beta chain) was recorded in a study of identical twins. Study-level findings and limits: Possibly, invariant MAIT and iNKT cells partly confounded zero-insertion analyses. Modelling underestimated the level of out-of-frame TCR alpha sharing observed in monozygotic twins.

V lost 6 bases and J lost 7; bases outside the gene matches: 9. The CDR3 consists of 13 residues. Per the germline V gene, CDR1 is DFQATT and CDR2 is SNEGSKA (reference sequence). Points on this clonotype: The antigen remains unidentified.

TCRdb reprocessed the 5' RACE reads with MiXCR, giving one entry per CDR3 protein. The table includes fewer than 550,000 distinct CDR3 sequences, nearly 15% detected once. The same specimen was also included in a second study, on yellow fever vaccine responses in identical twins. This second study notes: Twins reportedly showed a vaccine T cell response that seemed partly convergent and partly personalized.

The sequenced sample consisted of CD4+ T cells sorted from blood. The receptor comes from a woman aged 18 to 35 in good health. The rearrangement joins TRBV20-1 to TRBJ1-5; 7 bases are a match to TRBD1. The CDR3 bases are TGCAGTGCGGAGACAGGGTCAGGACAGCCCCAGCATTTT. Translated: CSAETGSGQPQHF.